The next 8 T cell receptor beta chains were all read from a single sample in a study of shared clonotypes between healthy human individuals. The data were produced by immunoSEQ multiplex PCR, yet TCRdb's version contains in-frame clones alone and is incomplete. The sample has approximately 2.5 million clones, approximately 90% seen once. Sequencing was performed on naive CD4+ T cells sorted from blood. Subset described: CD45RA+ positively selected. These receptors all stem from a young man in good health.

V is TRBV28 and J is TRBJ2-3; TRBD2 aligns across 9 bases. The CDR3 runs to 15 residues. The germline V gene has CDR1 MDHEN and CDR2 SYDVKM. The ends lost 4 bases at V and 5 bases at J; junction bases unmatched: 7. The CDR3 DNA reads as TGTGCCAGCAGTTGGTTGCGGGGGGGGTTAGATACGCAGTATTTT. The encoded protein is CASSWLRGGLDTQYF.

The CDR3 loop is CAISDVPTDTQYF. The CDR3 nucleotides are TGTGCCATCAGTGATGTGCCCACAGATACGCAGTATTTT. The gene calls are TRBV10-3 and TRBJ2-3; no clear D gene. This CDR3 region has 13 residues. The V end lost 3 bases, the J end lost 2 bases, and 6 bases lay between the germline ends. The germline V gene has CDR1 ENHRY and CDR2 SYGVKD.

Comments on this clone: This same CDR3 is encoded by further DNA sequences in the sample. The genes are TRBV11-2 and TRBJ2-7; the match to TRBD1 covers 7 bases. This CDR3 spans 14 amino acids. CDR1 is SGHAT, CDR2 FQNNGV, per germline. With 0 bases clipped from V and 3 bases from J, the junction kept 2 bases outside the gene matches. As DNA, the CDR3 is TGTGCCAGCAGCTTAGAAGGGGGCGGCTACGAGCAGTACTTC. Translated: CASSLEGGGYEQYF.

This chain connects TRBV7-2 to TRBJ2-7; the match to TRBD2 covers 8 bases. Germline-derived CDR1 and CDR2 are SGHTA and FQGNSA. There are 13 residues in the CDR3. Unmatched junction bases numbered 6, after V lost 4 bases and J lost 7 bases. This CDR3 reads CASSSGLAKEQYF. The CDR3 DNA reads TGTGCCAGCAGCTCTGGACTAGCCAAGGAGCAGTACTTC. The variable domain in full, with the rest retrieved from reference TRBV7-2 and TRBJ2-7, is GAGVSQSPSNKVTEKGKDVELRCDPISGHTALYWYRQSLGQGLEFLIYFQGNSAPDKSGLPSDRFSAERTGGSVSTLTIQRTQQEDSAVYLCASSSGLAKEQYFGPGTRLTVT.

The chain recombines TRBV6-5 with TRBJ1-2; TRBD1 is a possible D gene (6 bases). The CDR3 length is 16 residues. CDR1 is MNHEY, CDR2 SVGAGI, per germline. Deletions cut 0 bases from V and 3 bases from J, with 14 bases between. The CDR3 nucleotides read TGTGCCAGCAGTTACTCGATTGGGGGGGGCCACTATGGCTACACCTTC. This gives the protein CASSYSIGGGHYGYTF.

J is TRBJ2-3 and V is TRBV10-2; D is possibly TRBD1 or TRBD2 (5 bases each). Trimming stripped 9 bases from V and 6 bases from J, with 19 bases between. Germline values: CDR1 WSHSY, CDR2 SAAADI. The CDR3 sequence is 14 residues long. The CDR3 DNA follows: TGCGCCAGGCCCCGGGACCCCCTGCGGGATACGCAGTATTTT. Amino acid sequence: CARPRDPLRDTQYF.

The chain combines TRBV30 with TRBJ1-4; D is undetermined. The germline gives CDR1 GTSNPN, CDR2 SVGIG (reference sequence). V dropped 2 bases and J dropped 6 bases, with 7 bases sitting between them. The CDR3 sequence is 12 residues long. This CDR3 reads CAWSSQDEKLFF. CDR3 sequence (DNA): TGTGCCTGGAGTTCTCAGGATGAAAAACTGTTTTTT.

The rearrangement uses TRBV10-3 and TRBJ2-5; 9 nucleotides align to TRBD2. V dropped 6 bases and J dropped 1; count of bases not matched to a gene: 6. This CDR3 has 15 amino acids. CDR1 and CDR2 from the germline V gene are ENHRY and SYGVKD. CDR3 coding DNA: TGTGCCATCAGCATGACTAGCGGAACCCAAGAGACCCAGTACTTC. Amino acid sequence: CAISMTSGTQETQYF.